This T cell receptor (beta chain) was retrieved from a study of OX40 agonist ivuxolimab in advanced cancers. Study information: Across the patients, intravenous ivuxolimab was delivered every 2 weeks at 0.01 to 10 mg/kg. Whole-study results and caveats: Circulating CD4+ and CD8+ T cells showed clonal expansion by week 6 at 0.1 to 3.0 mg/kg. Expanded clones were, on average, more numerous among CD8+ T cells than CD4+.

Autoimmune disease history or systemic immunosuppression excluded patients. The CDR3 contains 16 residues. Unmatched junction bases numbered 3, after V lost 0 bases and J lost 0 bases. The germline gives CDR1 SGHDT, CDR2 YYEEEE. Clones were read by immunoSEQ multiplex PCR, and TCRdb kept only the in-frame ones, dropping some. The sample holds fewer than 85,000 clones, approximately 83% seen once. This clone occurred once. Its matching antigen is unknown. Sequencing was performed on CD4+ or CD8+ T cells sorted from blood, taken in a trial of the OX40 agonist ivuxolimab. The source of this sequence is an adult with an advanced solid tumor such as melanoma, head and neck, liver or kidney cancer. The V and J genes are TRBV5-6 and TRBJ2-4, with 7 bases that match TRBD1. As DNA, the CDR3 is TGTGCCAGCAGCTTGGACAGGGGCCTAGCCAAAAACATTCAGTACTTC. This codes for CASSLDRGLAKNIQYF.